This T cell receptor beta chain emerged from a study of T cells in Graves' hyperthyroidism and ophthalmopathy. RNA transcripts provided the source from which TCR beta CDR3 regions were amplified. When the TCR CDR3 underwent first-round RT-PCR, the HTBI primer set was used. TCRdb re-called the multiplex PCR reads with MiXCR, one entry per CDR3 protein. Here the sample spans roughly 350,000 distinct CDR3 sequences, about 14% being singletons. Ten or more counts support this clonotype. Germline V lookup: CDR1 DFQATT, CDR2 SNEGSKA (reference sequence). The CDR3 spans 13 residues. The V and J ends lost 3 bases and 7 bases, in that order; junction bases with no gene match: 8.

The rearrangement joins TRBV20-1 to TRBJ2-5; 7 bases are a match to TRBD2. The TCR comes from a woman aged 30 to 39 with Graves' ophthalmopathy. Sequenced: blood. The chain's CDR3 is CSASRTSSGTQYF. The CDR3, as DNA: TGCAGTGCTAGCCGGACTAGTTCGGGGACCCAGTACTTC.